The T cell receptor beta chain described here comes from a study of cytomegalovirus exposure and HLA in healthy donors. In the study overall: The roughly 110 validation repertoires matched the 650 to 850 first-cohort repertoires in platform, a later analysis reported. Study results and limitations: Rarity held for most TCR sequences, but there were some public TCRs that occurred in many donors. The study listed approximately 160 cytomegalovirus-associated TCR beta chains.

Details on this clone: The antigen remains unidentified.

The protocol was immunoSEQ multiplex PCR, while the TCRdb copy is restricted to in-frame clones and leaves out a portion. Counted here are more than 70,000 clones, about 95% occurring once; the ten biggest clones make up around 1.6%. In germline, CDR1 is SGHVS, CDR2 FNYEAQ. Trimming left V 5 bases short and J 0 bases short, with 11 bases between. This CDR3 has 15 residues. The sample taken for sequencing was PBMCs. This TCR derives from a young man in good health and CMV-seropositive. The V call is TRBV7-6, the J call TRBJ2-1; D is unclear. The CDR3 sequence is CASSRAWSSYNEQFF. In nucleotides, the CDR3 is TGTGCCAGCAGCCGCGCCTGGAGCTCCTACAATGAGCAGTTCTTC.